This TCR beta chain emerged from a study of human T cells and chemical hapten exposure. The overall study: Patch tests applied 0.01% DPC to the upper back and were scored after 6 days.

Regarding the study as a whole: Against controls, expanded TCRs gave rise to significantly more large CDR3 similarity clusters. Alopecia affected the donors, so their immune response may differ from healthy people's. The number of TCRs above 1 in 1000 frequency did not change after DPC sensitization.

Time point reported: pre-sensitization, week 0. Indicated treatment: therapeutic diphenylcyclopropenone sensitization with weekly scalp DPC. CDR1 SGHRS and CDR2 YFSETQ come from the germline V gene. Unmatched junction bases numbered 6, after V lost 4 bases and J lost 3 bases. The CDR3 runs to 16 residues. This clonotype has just a few counts. Its antigen is undetermined. TCRdb passed the RACE reads through MiXCR, listing each CDR3 protein once. This table holds about 120,000 distinct CDR3 sequences, approximately 12% found once. The receptor was isolated from a woman younger than 35 with alopecia areata. Some clones in this sample may be carry-over from other donors' samples. V gene TRBV5-1 combines with J gene TRBJ2-1; TRBD1 aligns across 11 bases. The sequencing used whole blood, collected in connection with sensitization to the hapten diphenylcyclopropenone (DPC). The CDR3 region has the DNA TGCGCCAGCAGCGGGCAAGGGACAGGGGGCTACAATGAGCAGTTCTTC. This codes for CASSGQGTGGYNEQFF.